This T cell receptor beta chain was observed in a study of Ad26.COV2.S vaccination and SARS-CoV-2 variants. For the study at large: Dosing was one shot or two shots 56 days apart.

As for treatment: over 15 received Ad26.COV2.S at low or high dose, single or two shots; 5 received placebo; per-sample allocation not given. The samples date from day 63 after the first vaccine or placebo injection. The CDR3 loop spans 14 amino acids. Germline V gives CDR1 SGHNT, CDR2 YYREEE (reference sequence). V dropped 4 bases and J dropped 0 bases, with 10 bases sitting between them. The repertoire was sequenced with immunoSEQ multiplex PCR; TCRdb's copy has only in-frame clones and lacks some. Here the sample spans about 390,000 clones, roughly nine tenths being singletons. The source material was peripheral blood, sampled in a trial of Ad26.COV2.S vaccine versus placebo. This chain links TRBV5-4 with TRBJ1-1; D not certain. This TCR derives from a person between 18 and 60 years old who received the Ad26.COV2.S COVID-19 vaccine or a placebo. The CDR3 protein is CASSGDGMNTEAFF. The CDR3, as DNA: TGTGCCAGCAGCGGCGACGGGATGAACACTGAAGCTTTCTTT. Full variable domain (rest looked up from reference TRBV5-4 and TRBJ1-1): ETGVTQSPTHLIKTRGQQVTLRCSSQSGHNTVSWYQQALGQGPQFIFQYYREEENGRGNFPPRFSGLQFPNYSSELNVNALELDDSALYLCASSGDGMNTEAFFGQGTRLTVV.